The clone carrying this T cell receptor (beta chain) occurred many times. The data stem from a study of prognosis after radiotherapy for stage I lung cancer. Researchers used two-round multiplex PCR to amplify TCR beta CDR3 starting from genomic DNA. First-round PCR amplification was performed with primers specific to each TRBV and TRBJ gene. TCRdb processed the multiplex PCR reads anew with MiXCR; each CDR3 protein has one entry. The sample has 30,000 or so distinct CDR3 sequences, roughly 30% seen once. Germline V gene lookup returns CDR1 KGHSH and CDR2 LQKENI. V lost 1 base to trimming and J lost 4 bases; unmatched junction nucleotides: 3. The length of the CDR3 is 14 residues.

Source: PBMCs, taken before or after stereotactic body radiation therapy (not recorded which). J is TRBJ2-7 and V is TRBV18; 8 nucleotides match TRBD1. This sequence originates from a donor over 45 with non-small cell lung cancer. Here the CDR3 reads CASSPRDRSYEQYF. In DNA form, the CDR3 reads TGTGCCAGCTCACCACGGGACAGGAGTTACGAGCAGTACTTC.